Sequencing of this T cell receptor beta chain was carried out in a study of blood T cell repertoires in COVID-19. About the research overall: Acute and convalescent COVID-19 samples came from the United States, Italy and Spain. From T cells, B-cell-depleted T cells, or PBMCs came the material, which was cDNA or gDNA.

As originally analysed: Nucleated cell number was recorded as an estimate derived from reference gene primer amplification. Libraries were prepared by immunoSEQ multiplex PCR; TCRdb keeps only in-frame clonotypes and omits some of them. V and J calls and clone size are copied from that table; D and trimming were computed from the DNA. The table lists some 100,000 clones, roughly 90% of them singletons, with approximately 1.6% in the top ten. The table lists this clone with a count of one. This TCR was recovered from a human donor with active COVID-19. The donor label of this sample is uncertain. The specimen sequenced was peripheral blood.

This CDR3 reads CASRLDGSSYNEQFF. CDR3 sequence (DNA): TGTGCCAGCAGGCTGGACGGGAGCTCCTACAATGAGCAGTTCTTC. The chain couples TRBV6-5 to TRBJ2-1; maybe TRBD2 (6 bases). CDR1 MNHEY and CDR2 SVGAGI come from the germline V gene. There are 15 residues in the CDR3. V was trimmed by 6 bases and J by 0 bases, leaving 12 bases between them.